This entry describes one T cell receptor (beta chain). Its target is unknown. V was trimmed by 3 bases and J by 4 bases, leaving 13 bases between them. The germline gives CDR1 SGHNT, CDR2 YYREEE (reference sequence). The CDR3 is made up of 15 amino acids. 13 Jbeta primers and 60 Vbeta primers were used for the PCR. Sequenced by immunoSEQ multiplex PCR; TCRdb stores in-frame clones only, minus some. The record lists under 200,000 clones, of which the ten most abundant hold 0.7% to 0.8%. The source of the sample is a study of cytomegalovirus exposure and HLA in healthy donors. Study-level points and caveats: Presence/absence analyses assumed roughly uniform sequencing depth across donors, which may not hold. It was reported that the classifier diagnosed cytomegalovirus status with high specificity and sensitivity in both the original and validation cohorts. Being indistinguishable, some V segments were excluded, TRBV6-2 and TRBV6-3 among them.

The sample taken for sequencing was PBMCs. The rearrangement links TRBV5-4 to TRBJ2-2; a weak D match, TRBD1 (7 bases). The sequence was obtained from a young woman in good health and CMV-seropositive. CDR3 coding DNA: TGTGCCAGCAGCTGGGGGGCAGGGGGCACCGGGGAGCTGTTTTTT. As protein: CASSWGAGGTGELFF.